This T cell receptor beta chain was identified during a study of cytomegalovirus exposure and HLA in healthy donors. Study-level results: Accounts indicate the classifier identified cytomegalovirus status with strong specificity and sensitivity.

Separate from the roughly 710-subject first cohort, the roughly 120-subject validation cohort was the one that the donors belonged to. Concerning this clone: Antigen unknown.

Using immunoSEQ multiplex PCR, the repertoire was profiled, and TCRdb retains in-frame clones only, with some absent. The sample comprises some 250,000 clones, 90% of which are singletons, and approximately 3.1% rests with the top ten. Trimming shortened V by 3 bases and J by 4 bases, and 13 bases separated the two germline ends. CDR3 size: 14 residues. Per the germline V gene, CDR1 is SQVTM and CDR2 is ANQGSEA. The rearrangement links TRBV29-1 to TRBJ2-1, with a weak D call TRBD1 (7 bases). Sequencing used PBMCs. The origin of this receptor is a woman in her 30s in good health and CMV-seronegative. The CDR3 coding sequence is TGCAGCGTTGAGACTAGGGGGCGGTACAATGAGCAGTTCTTC. Protein sequence: CSVETRGRYNEQFF.